This T cell receptor (beta chain) was identified during a study of response to subunit inactivated influenza vaccine. TCRdb used MiXCR to reprocess the RT-PCR reads, holding one entry per CDR3 protein. The sample lists about 520,000 distinct CDR3 sequences; roughly 23% were seen once. This CDR3 is 17 amino acids long. In germline, CDR1 is LGHNA, CDR2 YSLEER. After removal of 2 bases from V and 7 bases from J, the junction contained 14 bases not matched to a gene. This clonotype was sampled from a man aged 45 to 65 who received an inactivated influenza vaccine. The source was CD4+ T cells sorted from PBMCs, collected 5 days after vaccination. The chain uses TRBV4-3 and TRBJ2-3, with TRBD2 matching over 8 bases. CDR3 region: CASSQLGMSGSRNTQYF. CDR3 nucleotides: TGCGCCAGCAGCCAATTAGGGATGAGCGGGAGTAGGAATACGCAGTATTTT.